The 20 T cell receptor beta chains below all came from one sample that was sequenced in a study of T cell responses to AZD1222 COVID-19 vaccine. This table comes from immunoSEQ multiplex PCR, and its TCRdb copy is limited to in-frame clones, with some not included. This sample has more than 150,000 clones; around 94% occur once, and the top ten carry roughly 1.5%. The material was peripheral blood, obtained 28 days after the second AZD1222 dose. These receptors all come from an adult who received the AZD1222 COVID-19 vaccine.

CDR3 sequence reads: CALGPSPIFYGYTF. CDR3 bases: TGTGCCTTGGGGCCCAGCCCTATCTTCTATGGCTACACCTTC. This chain uses TRBV30 with TRBJ1-2; D may be TRBD1 (5 bases). Trimming removed 7 bases at V and 4 bases at J, with 19 bases between. This CDR3 region has 14 residues. Germline assignment: CDR1 GTSNPN and CDR2 SVGIG (reference sequence).

The rearrangement joins TRBV30 to TRBJ2-3; D remains unclear. The CDR3 spans 13 residues. The germline V gene encodes CDR1 GTSNPN and CDR2 SVGIG (reference sequence). Deletions cut 3 bases from V and 0 bases from J, with 7 bases between. The CDR3 loop reads CAWSFPSTDTQYF. The DNA of the CDR3 is TGTGCCTGGAGCTTCCCTAGCACAGATACGCAGTATTTT.

CDR3 DNA sequence: TGTGCCATCAGTGCTCTCGGACAGAACACTGAAGCTTTCTTT. Encoded protein: CAISALGQNTEAFF. This chain joins TRBV10-3 and TRBJ1-1; D may be TRBD1 (5 bases). Germline CDR1 is ENHRY and CDR2 is SYGVKD. Trimming removed 4 bases at V and 1 base at J, with 10 bases between. This CDR3 is built from 14 residues.

The chain employs TRBV5-8 and TRBJ1-4; D is possibly TRBD1 (5 bases). Germline loops: CDR1 SGHTS, CDR2 YDEGEE. V dropped 4 bases and J dropped 4 bases, with 14 bases sitting between them. The CDR3 runs 15 residues. The CDR3 DNA reads as TGTGCCAGCAGCCGGGGGTTCGGGGTTAATGAAAAACTGTTTTTT. Translation: CASSRGFGVNEKLFF.

The chain has TRBV6-5 and TRBJ1-5, with D uncertain. V was clipped by 8 bases and J by 3 bases, with 11 bases between them. CDR1 MNHEY and CDR2 SVGAGI come from the germline V gene. The CDR3 loop spans 13 amino acids. DNA for the CDR3: TGTGCCAGCCAACCTGTGCTCAATCAGCCCCAGCATTTT. It encodes CASQPVLNQPQHF.

In its sample, this clone was seen once. CDR3 DNA sequence: TGCGCCAGCAGCCCAGGACAGGGCGCCTACAATGAGCAGTTCTTC. Translated, it gives CASSPGQGAYNEQFF. The chain employs TRBV5-1 and TRBJ2-1; 8 nucleotides line up with TRBD1. Germline CDR1 reads SGHRS; CDR2 reads YFSETQ. V shed 4 bases and J 2 bases; nucleotides not matched to a gene: 5. The CDR3 is 15 residues long. Looking up the rest from reference TRBV5-1 and TRBJ2-1 gives the full variable domain: KAGVTQTPRYLIKTRGQQVTLSCSPISGHRSVSWYQQTPGQGLQFLFEYFSETQRNKGNFPGRFSGRQFSNSRSEMNVSTLELGDSALYLCASSPGQGAYNEQFFGPGTRLTVL.

V usage is TRBV10-2 and J usage is TRBJ1-1; D gene uncertain. Trimming removed 2 bases at V and 9 bases at J, with 13 bases between. The CDR3 length is 13 residues. Germline V gives CDR1 WSHSY, CDR2 SAAADI. CDR3 sequence (DNA): TGCGCCAGCAGTGAGCCGCTCGACCTAAAAGCTTTCTTT. Protein sequence: CASSEPLDLKAFF.

The J gene is TRBJ1-3, the V gene TRBV27, with D maybe TRBD1 (5 bases). Germline CDR1 and CDR2: MNHEY and SMNVEV (reference sequence). The V gene lost 3 bases and the J gene lost 16 bases, with 19 bases spanning the gap. The CDR3 has 13 residues. In nucleotides, the CDR3 is TGTGCCAGCAGTTTCAGGGACCCAAGAGAGTCGTATTTT. Amino acid sequence: CASSFRDPRESYF.

The rearrangement links TRBV28 to TRBJ2-7, with TRBD1 matching over 8 bases. CDR3 size: 14 residues. Looked up from germline, CDR1 is MDHEN and CDR2 is SYDVKM. Germline trimming cut 10 bases from V and 1 base from J; bases unmatched to any gene: 9. CDR3 residues: CATRRQGASYEQYF. The CDR3 DNA reads TGTGCCACCCGGAGGCAGGGGGCGTCCTACGAGCAGTACTTC.

The V call is TRBV5-1, the J call TRBJ1-6, with D unresolved. The CDR3 contains 13 residues. The ends were cut back, 4 bases at V and 9 bases at J, with 11 bases in the middle. CDR1 and CDR2 (germline): SGHRS, YFSETQ. The CDR3 DNA follows: TGCGCCAGCAGCACGGCCCCCAGTTCACCCCTCCACTTT. Translating it yields CASSTAPSSPLHF.

This rearrangement joins TRBV27 to TRBJ1-1, with 8 bases aligning to TRBD1. Germline CDR1 is MNHEY and CDR2 is SMNVEV (reference sequence). The CDR3 has 13 residues. With V trimmed by 6 bases and J by 6 bases, 6 bases remained unmatched. This CDR3 reads CASRRDRSSEAFF. The CDR3 DNA follows: TGTGCCAGCAGACGGGACAGGTCCTCTGAAGCTTTCTTT.

The rearrangement uses TRBV5-6 and TRBJ1-4; 9 nucleotides align to TRBD1. This CDR3 spans 15 amino acids. Trimming removed 0 bases from V and 6 bases from J; junction bases left unmatched: 3. Germline CDR1 and CDR2: SGHDT and YYEEEE. The CDR3 nucleotides are TGTGCCAGCAGCTTGGCAGGACAGGGGTATGAAAAACTGTTTTTT. Its translation: CASSLAGQGYEKLFF.

The V gene is TRBV6-2 or TRBV6-3, the J gene TRBJ2-1, with TRBD2 matching over 9 bases. After removal of 2 bases from V and 6 bases from J, the junction contained 2 bases not matched to a gene. Germline assignment: CDR1 MNHEY and CDR2 SVGEGT. The CDR3 sequence is 14 residues long. CDR3 protein: CASSYGTSSNEQFF. The CDR3 DNA reads as TGTGCCAGCAGTTACGGGACTAGCAGCAATGAGCAGTTCTTC.

This sequence joins TRBV18 and TRBJ1-1, with no clear D. In germline, CDR1 is KGHSH, CDR2 LQKENI. The CDR3 sequence is 13 residues long. V was trimmed by 7 bases and J by 0 bases, leaving 9 bases between them. CDR3 DNA sequence: TGTGCCAGCTATGAGGCGCTGAACACTGAAGCTTTCTTT. Translation: CASYEALNTEAFF.

The V call is TRBV7-9, the J call TRBJ2-7, with a weak D call TRBD2 (6 bases). The CDR3 covers 14 residues. Germline loops: CDR1 SEHNR, CDR2 FQNEAQ (reference sequence). The ends were cut back, 0 bases at V and 6 bases at J, with 12 bases in the middle. CDR3 amino acids: CASSLAGSGSEQYF. In nucleotides, the CDR3 is TGTGCCAGCAGCTTAGCAGGGTCCGGGAGCGAGCAGTACTTC. Filled out from reference TRBV7-9 and TRBJ2-7, the complete variable domain reads DTGVSQNPRHKITKRGQNVTFRCDPISEHNRLYWYRQTLGQGPEFLTYFQNEAQLEKSRLLSDRFSAERPKGSFSTLEIQRTEQGDSAMYLCASSLAGSGSEQYFGPGTRLTVT.

The CDR3 reads CASSEAGREKLFF. DNA for the CDR3: TGCGCCAGCAGTGAGGCGGGCCGGGAAAAACTGTTTTTT. This chain joins TRBV10-2 and TRBJ1-4; D ambiguous. CDR3 size: 13 residues. V shed 2 bases and J shed 8 bases, with 9 bases lying between them. Germline CDR1 WSHSY, CDR2 SAAADI.

The chain uses TRBV29-1 and TRBJ2-5, with no clear D. The CDR3 sequence is 12 residues long. Germline V gene lookup returns CDR1 SQVTM and CDR2 ANQGSEA. The germline V and J ends were trimmed by 7 bases and 2 bases, with 11 bases remaining between them. CDR3 sequence: CSERTAQETQYF. CDR3 bases: TGCAGCGAAAGGACGGCTCAAGAGACCCAGTACTTC.

The rearrangement links TRBV4-1 to TRBJ2-5; tentative D call: TRBD2 (6 bases). V gave up 1 base and J gave up 4 bases, with 10 bases separating them. The germline gives CDR1 MGHRA, CDR2 YSYEKL. The CDR3 has 14 residues. CDR3 protein: CASSQVVGGETQYF. The CDR3, as DNA: TGCGCCAGCAGCCAAGTGGTGGGAGGAGAGACCCAGTACTTC.

The CDR3 spells CASSPNGTGFLAGPLEQYF. The CDR3 DNA reads as TGTGCCAGCAGCCCGAACGGGACAGGGTTCCTAGCGGGACCCCTCGAGCAGTACTTC. The chain uses TRBV7-9 and TRBJ2-7; tentatively, D is TRBD1 or TRBD2 (9 bases each). Trimming took off 5 bases at V and 6 bases at J, with 32 bases between the two ends. This CDR3 region has 19 residues. The germline V gene has CDR1 SEHNR and CDR2 FQNEAQ (reference sequence).

V usage is TRBV2 and J usage is TRBJ1-6, with no clear D. This CDR3 has 13 residues. CDR1 SNHLY and CDR2 FYNNEI come from the germline V gene. Trimming took 8 bases from V and 10 from J, leaving 15 bases between them. CDR3 residues: CASAIWERSPLHF. The DNA of the CDR3 is TGTGCCAGCGCCATCTGGGAGAGGTCACCCCTCCACTTT.